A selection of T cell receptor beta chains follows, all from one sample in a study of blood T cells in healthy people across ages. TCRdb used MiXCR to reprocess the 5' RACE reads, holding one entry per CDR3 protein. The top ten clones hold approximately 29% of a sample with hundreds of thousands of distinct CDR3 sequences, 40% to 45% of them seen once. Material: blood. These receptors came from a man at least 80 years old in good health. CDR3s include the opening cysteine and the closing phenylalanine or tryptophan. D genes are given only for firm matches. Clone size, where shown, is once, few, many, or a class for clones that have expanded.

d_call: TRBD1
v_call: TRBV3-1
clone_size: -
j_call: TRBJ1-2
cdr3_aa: CASSPTNRGRANYGYTF
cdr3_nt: TGTGCCAGCAGCCCGACTAACAGGGGGCGAGCGAACTATGGCTACACCTTC

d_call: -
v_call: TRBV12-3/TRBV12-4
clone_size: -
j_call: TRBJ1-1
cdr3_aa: CASSRQRGTEAFF
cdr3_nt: TGTGCCAGCAGTCGACAGCGGGGCACTGAAGCTTTCTTT

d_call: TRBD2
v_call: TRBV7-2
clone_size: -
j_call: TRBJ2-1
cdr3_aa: CASSFSSGSSVQFF
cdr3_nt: TGTGCCAGCAGCTTCTCTAGCGGGAGTTCTGTGCAGTTCTTC

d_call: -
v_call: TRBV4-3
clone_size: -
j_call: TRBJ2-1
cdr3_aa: CASSQKRNEQFF
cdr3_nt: TGCGCCAGCAGCCAGAAACGCAATGAGCAGTTCTTC

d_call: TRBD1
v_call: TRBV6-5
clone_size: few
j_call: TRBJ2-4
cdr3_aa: CASSRGTGGKNIQYF
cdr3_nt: TGTGCCAGCAGCCGAGGGACAGGAGGCAAAAACATTCAGTACTTC

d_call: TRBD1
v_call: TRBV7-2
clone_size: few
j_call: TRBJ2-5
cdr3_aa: CASSPWDSQETQYF
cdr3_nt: TGTGCCAGCAGCCCGTGGGACAGTCAAGAGACCCAGTACTTC

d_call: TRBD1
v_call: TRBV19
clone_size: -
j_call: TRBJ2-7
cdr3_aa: CASRGRGQDEQYF
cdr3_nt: TGTGCCAGTAGAGGCAGGGGGCAAGACGAGCAGTACTTC

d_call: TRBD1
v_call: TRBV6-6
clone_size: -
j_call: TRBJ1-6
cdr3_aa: CASSHDGQGPSPLHF
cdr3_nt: TGTGCCAGCAGTCACGATGGACAGGGACCTTCACCCCTCCACTTT

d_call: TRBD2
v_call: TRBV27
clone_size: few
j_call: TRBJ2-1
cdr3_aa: CASSPSGTSHNEQFF
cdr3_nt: TGTGCCAGCAGCCCTTCCGGGACTAGTCACAATGAGCAGTTCTTC

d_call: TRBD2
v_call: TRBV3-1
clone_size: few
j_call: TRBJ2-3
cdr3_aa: CASSQDGGTSRTDTQYF
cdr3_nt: TGTGCCAGCAGCCAAGATGGGGGGACTAGCCGCACAGATACGCAGTATTTT

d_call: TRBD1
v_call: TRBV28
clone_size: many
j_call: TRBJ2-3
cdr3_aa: CASSLDRVNTQYF
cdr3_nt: TGTGCCAGCAGTTTAGACAGGGTTAATACGCAGTATTTT

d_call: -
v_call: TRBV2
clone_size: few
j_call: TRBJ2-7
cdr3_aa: CASSPTAGEQYF
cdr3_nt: TGTGCCAGCAGTCCCACGGCAGGCGAGCAGTACTTC

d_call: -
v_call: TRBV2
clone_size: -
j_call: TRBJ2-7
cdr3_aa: CASSVPPGGNEQYF
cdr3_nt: TGTGCCAGCAGTGTCCCCCCAGGCGGTAACGAGCAGTACTTC

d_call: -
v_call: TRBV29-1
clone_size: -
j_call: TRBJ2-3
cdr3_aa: CSSGPSLGTDTQYF
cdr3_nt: TGCAGCTCGGGGCCCTCGTTGGGCACAGATACGCAGTATTTT